The rows below give T cell receptor beta chains drawn from one sample of a study of identical twins. Using its own MiXCR run on the 5' RACE reads, TCRdb lists one record per CDR3 protein. The sample consists of hundreds of thousands of distinct CDR3 sequences, under 8.5% of them appearing once. These same records also appear under a second study, on yellow fever vaccine responses in identical twins.

The sample consisted of PBMCs. The receptors derive from a woman between 18 and 29 years old in good health. CDR3s include the opening cysteine and the closing phenylalanine or tryptophan. Rows may omit the clone size; those that give it use once, few, many or a size class.

clone_size: -
v_call: TRBV5-1
j_call: TRBJ2-2
cdr3_aa: CASTTGAYTGELFF

clone_size: -
v_call: TRBV6-1
j_call: TRBJ1-1
cdr3_aa: CASSVYGGEDYTEAFF

clone_size: few
v_call: TRBV15
j_call: TRBJ1-1
cdr3_aa: CATSRGRAPENTEAFF

clone_size: few
v_call: TRBV28
j_call: TRBJ1-5
cdr3_aa: CASSFQTFNQPQHF

clone_size: many
v_call: TRBV11-3
j_call: TRBJ2-5
cdr3_aa: CASSSEVAQETQYF

clone_size: few
v_call: TRBV16
j_call: TRBJ2-7
cdr3_aa: CASSPRLAGGLEQYF

clone_size: -
v_call: TRBV12-3/TRBV12-4
j_call: TRBJ1-2
cdr3_aa: CASSYRVFLGYTF

clone_size: -
v_call: TRBV29-1
j_call: TRBJ1-1
cdr3_aa: CSAKQGNENTEAFF

clone_size: many
v_call: TRBV12-3/TRBV12-4
j_call: TRBJ2-5
cdr3_aa: CASSLAWTSGRETQYF

clone_size: few
v_call: TRBV7-9
j_call: TRBJ2-5
cdr3_aa: CASSLGWSVETQYF

clone_size: few
v_call: TRBV9
j_call: TRBJ2-1
cdr3_aa: CASTRVESGNEQFF

clone_size: many
v_call: TRBV6-4
j_call: TRBJ2-1
cdr3_aa: CASSGTADYNEQFF

clone_size: -
v_call: TRBV19
j_call: TRBJ2-4
cdr3_aa: CATSPSSVNGHIQYF

clone_size: many
v_call: TRBV5-1
j_call: TRBJ2-3
cdr3_aa: CASSLDPGQGADTQYF

clone_size: few
v_call: TRBV24-1
j_call: TRBJ1-1
cdr3_aa: CATSDPQRTEAFF

clone_size: many
v_call: TRBV5-1
j_call: TRBJ2-3
cdr3_aa: CASSQTGDPSTDTQYF

clone_size: -
v_call: TRBV6-5
j_call: TRBJ2-1
cdr3_aa: CASSYSPLAGDYNEQFF

clone_size: many
v_call: TRBV7-2
j_call: TRBJ1-3
cdr3_aa: CASSLLSGTGNTIYF